This passage covers 25 T cell receptor beta chains from one sample sequenced in a study of blood T cell repertoires in COVID-19. Data came from immunoSEQ multiplex PCR; TCRdb stores just in-frame clones and leaves some out. The table includes 200,000 to 250,000 clones, over 75% detected once. Sequencing was carried out using PBMCs or T cells enriched from blood (not recorded which). These receptors were collected from a woman in her twenties or thirties who had been exposed to COVID-19.

The genes are TRBV18 and TRBJ1-2, with a tentative D call TRBD1 (5 bases). CDR3 size: 14 residues. Between the trimmed V and J ends, which lost 3 bases and 8 bases, there was a span of 16 bases. The germline V gene has CDR1 KGHSH and CDR2 LQKENI. CDR3 coding DNA: TGTGCCAGCTCACCTGTCCAGGCAGGACACGGCTACACCTTC. This sequence encodes CASSPVQAGHGYTF.

The rearrangement uses TRBV6-5 and TRBJ2-7; no reliable D call. Trimming removed 0 bases at V and 6 bases at J, with 12 bases between. The CDR3 runs 14 residues. Germline CDR1 and CDR2: MNHEY and SVGAGI. The CDR3 coding sequence is TGTGCCAGCAGTTACTCCACTGCCTCGGGCGAGCAGTACTTC. This sequence encodes CASSYSTASGEQYF.

The rearrangement uses TRBV25-1 and TRBJ2-5, with D tentatively TRBD1 (5 bases). CDR3 length equals 14 residues. Germline V lookup: CDR1 MGHDK, CDR2 SYGVNS. Trimming left V 1 base short and J 5 bases short, with 11 bases between. The CDR3, as DNA: TGTGCCAGCAGTGAATTCACAGGAGTGGAGACCCAGTACTTC. The encoded protein is CASSEFTGVETQYF.

V gene TRBV9 combines with J gene TRBJ2-3; possibly TRBD2 for D (6 bases). V was pared by 4 bases and J by 1 base, with 16 bases between. CDR1 is SGDLS and CDR2 is YYNGEE in the germline V gene. The CDR3 is made up of 16 amino acids. The CDR3 protein is CASSQPTSPGTDTQYF. The CDR3 DNA sequence: TGTGCCAGCAGCCAACCGACTAGTCCCGGCACAGATACGCAGTATTTT.

In its sample, this clone was seen a few times. The V call is TRBV27, the J call TRBJ1-5; 8 positions match TRBD1. Germline V gene sequence: CDR1 MNHEY, CDR2 SMNVEV (reference sequence). The CDR3 has 19 amino acids. V dropped 5 bases and J dropped 6; count of bases not matched to a gene: 21. The CDR3 DNA reads as TGTGCCAGCAGTATTTCCCGGACAGGGAAACGCCTTCCGGGTCAGCCCCAGCATTTT. This translates into CASSISRTGKRLPGQPQHF.

The chain recombines TRBV29-1 with TRBJ2-5; 8 bases map to TRBD2. The CDR3 covers 13 residues. The germline gives CDR1 SQVTM, CDR2 ANQGSEA. Trimming took 5 bases from V and 2 from J; bases not matched to a gene: 4. The CDR3 DNA reads as TGCAGCGTTAGTCCTAGCGGGCAAGAGACCCAGTACTTC. It codes for CSVSPSGQETQYF. The variable domain in full, with the rest retrieved from reference TRBV29-1 and TRBJ2-5, is SAVISQKPSRDICQRGTSLTIQCQVDSQVTMMFWYRQQPGQSLTLIATANQGSEATYESGFVIDKFPISRPNLTFSTLTVSNMSPEDSSIYLCSVSPSGQETQYFGPGTRLLVL.

This rearrangement joins TRBV10-2 to TRBJ2-7, with 15 bases lining up with TRBD2. CDR3 length: 16 amino acids. From germline, CDR1 is WSHSY and CDR2 SAAADI. The J segment lost 2 bases and the V segment lost 4 bases, leaving 3 bases of the junction unmatched. The CDR3 bases are TGCGCCAGCAGTGCTTGGACTAGCGGGAGGGCCTACGAGCAGTACTTC. It codes for CASSAWTSGRAYEQYF.

This chain joins TRBV15 and TRBJ1-5; TRBD1 matches 7 bases. V was clipped by 2 bases and J by 3 bases; unmatched bases: 7. The CDR3 extends over 16 amino acids. CDR1 is LNHNV, CDR2 YYDKDF, per germline (reference sequence). CDR3 DNA: TGTGCCACCAGCAGATCCGTAGACAGGGTCAATCAGCCCCAGCATTTT. Protein product: CATSRSVDRVNQPQHF.

This chain connects TRBV6-5 to TRBJ1-6; 9 bases match TRBD1. V shed 7 bases, J shed 7 bases, and the junction held 5 bases outside the gene matches. Germline V gene sequence: CDR1 MNHEY, CDR2 SVGAGI. The CDR3 loop spans 14 amino acids. The CDR3 DNA is TGTGCCAGCAACAGACAGGGGGGAAATTCACCCCTCCACTTT. This sequence encodes CASNRQGGNSPLHF.

V and J are TRBV7-2 and TRBJ1-5, with D perhaps TRBD1 (5 bases). Trimming took off 5 bases at V and 6 bases at J, with 17 bases between the two ends. This CDR3 has 15 amino acids. Germline assignment: CDR1 SGHTA and CDR2 FQGNSA. The CDR3 region has the DNA TGTGCCAGCAGCCCTTGGCGCAGGGAGGGTCAGCCCCAGCATTTT. Translation: CASSPWRREGQPQHF. Combining the CDR3 with reference TRBV7-2 and TRBJ1-5 gives the whole variable domain GAGVSQSPSNKVTEKGKDVELRCDPISGHTALYWYRQSLGQGLEFLIYFQGNSAPDKSGLPSDRFSAERTGGSVSTLTIQRTQQEDSAVYLCASSPWRREGQPQHFGDGTRLSIL.

This clone was observed once. The chain employs TRBV2 and TRBJ2-5, with D unresolved. With 6 bases removed from V and 5 bases from J, the gap between germline ends came to 7 bases. The CDR3 is 11 residues long. In germline, CDR1 is SNHLY, CDR2 FYNNEI. DNA of the CDR3: TGTGCCAGCAGCGCCAGGGAGACCCAGTACTTC. Amino acid sequence: CASSARETQYF.

Here the CDR3 reads CASSSAAGVVGDGYTF. As DNA, the CDR3 is TGCGCCAGCAGCTCGGCTGCAGGCGTTGTTGGCGATGGCTACACCTTC. This rearrangement joins TRBV5-1 to TRBJ1-2; D unresolved. The germline gives CDR1 SGHRS, CDR2 YFSETQ. The CDR3 contains 16 residues. Deletions cut 3 bases from V and 6 bases from J, with 21 bases between.

The chain links TRBV4-1 to TRBJ2-6; weak D call: TRBD2 (7 bases). V lost 4 bases to trimming and J lost 2 bases, with 18 bases between them. CDR3 length: 18 amino acids. In germline, CDR1 is MGHRA, CDR2 YSYEKL. The DNA for the CDR3 is TGCGCCAGCAGCCCGCGAGGGGGGGCAGGGGCTGGGGCCAACGTCCTGACTTTC. This encodes CASSPRGGAGAGANVLTF.

V and J are TRBV27 and TRBJ1-2, with TRBD1 matching over 7 bases. The V gene's germline CDR1 is MNHEY and CDR2 SMNVEV (reference sequence). This CDR3 contains 15 residues. Trimming removed 5 bases from V and 6 bases from J; junction bases left unmatched: 12. As DNA, the CDR3 is TGTGCCAGCAGTCCAGCTTTGACAGGGCGGGATGGCTACACCTTC. It yields the protein CASSPALTGRDGYTF.

The chain links TRBV7-3 to TRBJ2-1; 8 bases fit TRBD2. V trimming: 1 base; J trimming: 4 bases; junction bases outside the gene matches: 9. The CDR3 length is 17 residues. The V gene's germline CDR1 is SGHTA and CDR2 FQGTGA. The CDR3 nucleotides are TGTGCCAGCAGCTTAAATAGCGGGGCTCGGCCTTACAATGAGCAGTTCTTC. It translates to CASSLNSGARPYNEQFF.

The gene calls are TRBV28 and TRBJ1-5; D remains ambiguous. Germline values: CDR1 MDHEN, CDR2 SYDVKM. V was cut by 1 base and J by 6 bases, with 7 bases left in between. The CDR3 contains 13 residues. CDR3 protein: CASSLLGSQPQHF. Here the CDR3 DNA reads TGTGCCAGCAGTTTATTAGGGAGTCAGCCCCAGCATTTT.

This rearrangement joins TRBV14 to TRBJ2-5; TRBD2 is a possible D gene (6 bases). The germline CDR1 and CDR2 sequences are SGHDN and FVKESK. The CDR3 spans 13 residues. The V end lost 1 base, the J end lost 3 bases, and 6 bases lay between the germline ends. CDR3 DNA: TGTGCCAGCAGCCAAGGGGGGGAAGAGACCCAGTACTTC. This sequence encodes CASSQGGEETQYF.

V and J are TRBV6-2 or TRBV6-3 and TRBJ1-4, with D possibly TRBD1 on 5 matching bases. This CDR3 contains 14 residues. Trimming took 4 bases from V and 0 from J, leaving 6 bases between them. CDR1 is MNHEY and CDR2 is SVGEGT in the germline V gene. The CDR3, as DNA: TGTGCCAGCAGTTGGGGGGCAACTAATGAAAAACTGTTTTTT. This codes for CASSWGATNEKLFF.

This clone was detected only once. The CDR3 loop is CASSVGGSLNEKLFF. In DNA, the CDR3 is TGTGCCAGCAGCGTAGGGGGCAGCCTTAATGAAAAACTGTTTTTT. This rearrangement joins TRBV9 to TRBJ1-4; a weak D match, TRBD1 (5 bases). This CDR3 is built from 15 residues. Per the germline V gene, CDR1 is SGDLS and CDR2 is YYNGEE. V was shortened by 0 bases and J by 4 bases, with 10 bases between the two germline ends.

This sequence joins TRBV6-1 and TRBJ1-5, with a possible D match to TRBD1 (6 bases). V lost 4 bases, J lost 3 bases, and 22 bases lay in between. This CDR3 is built from 18 residues. Germline-derived CDR1 and CDR2 are MNHNS and SASEGT. This CDR3 reads CASSVDRTHHLNNQPQHF. In DNA, the CDR3 is TGTGCCAGCAGTGTTGACAGGACGCACCACCTCAACAATCAGCCCCAGCATTTT.

The V gene is TRBV29-1, the J gene TRBJ2-1; possibly TRBD1 for D (6 bases). Trimming left V 7 bases short and J 0 bases short, with 13 bases between. The CDR3 is 14 amino acids. Per the germline V gene, CDR1 is SQVTM and CDR2 is ANQGSEA. CDR3 in amino acids: CSDPGESSYNEQFF. The CDR3 DNA follows: TGCAGCGACCCAGGGGAGAGCTCCTACAATGAGCAGTTCTTC.

The chain is built from TRBV14 and TRBJ2-7; D unresolved. This CDR3 is 14 amino acids long. Germline lookup yields CDR1 SGHDN and CDR2 FVKESK. V was clipped by 1 base and J by 3 bases, with 10 bases between them. The CDR3 sequence: CASSQGSAIYEQYF. The CDR3 DNA sequence: TGTGCCAGCAGCCAAGGATCAGCGATCTACGAGCAGTACTTC.

The rearrangement uses TRBV28 and TRBJ1-2; TRBD1 agrees at 7 bases. Germline V gives CDR1 MDHEN, CDR2 SYDVKM. This CDR3 has 13 amino acids. V lost 6 bases, J lost 4 bases, and 5 bases stayed unmatched. The CDR3 nucleotides are TGTGCCAGCAGCCTTCAGGGGGGCTATGGCTACACCTTC. It is translated as CASSLQGGYGYTF.

V usage is TRBV6-5 and J usage is TRBJ1-5; TRBD1 matches 7 bases. Germline trimming cut 2 bases from V and 5 bases from J; bases unmatched to any gene: 0. The CDR3 sequence is 13 residues long. The V gene's germline CDR1 is MNHEY and CDR2 SVGAGI. In DNA, the CDR3 is TGTGCCAGCAGTTACAGGGGGCATCAGCCCCAGCATTTT. Translated, it gives CASSYRGHQPQHF.

The rearrangement links TRBV11-3 to TRBJ2-3, with 8 positions matching TRBD2. Looked up from germline, CDR1 is SGHNT and CDR2 is YENEEA. With 1 base clipped from V and 0 bases from J, the junction kept 3 bases outside the gene matches. The CDR3 runs to 16 residues. The CDR3 region is CASSLGASGSTDTQYF. CDR3 in DNA: TGTGCCAGCAGCTTAGGGGCTAGCGGGAGCACAGATACGCAGTATTTT.